Following are 18 T cell receptor beta chains from one sample sequenced in a study of shared clonotypes between healthy human individuals. Sequencing used immunoSEQ multiplex PCR; TCRdb keeps in-frame clones, though not all of them. The sample lists about 610,000 clones, about 97% occurring once. Sequencing was performed on naive CD4+ T cells sorted from blood. Subset given: CD45RA+ positively selected. The receptors shown here come from a woman aged 30 to 39 in good health.

The V and J genes are TRBV11-1 and TRBJ2-2; D uncertain. CDR1 is SGHAT, CDR2 FQDESV, per germline (reference sequence). Trimming took 1 base from V and 6 from J, leaving 6 bases between them. The CDR3 loop spans 13 amino acids. CDR3 DNA: TGTGCCAGCAGCTTAGTTGGCCCCGGGGAGCTGTTTTTT. This gives the protein CASSLVGPGELFF.

The rearrangement links TRBV18 to TRBJ2-3; D may correspond to TRBD1 or TRBD2 (5 bases each). Germline V CDR1 and CDR2: KGHSH, LQKENI. With 5 bases removed from V and 0 bases from J, the gap between germline ends came to 9 bases. CDR3 length equals 14 residues. Here the CDR3 DNA reads TGTGCCAGCTCAACCGGGGCTAGCACAGATACGCAGTATTTT. It is translated as CASSTGASTDTQYF.

This chain connects TRBV27 to TRBJ1-2; D is possibly TRBD1 (5 bases). CDR3 length equals 15 residues. Germline V CDR1 and CDR2: MNHEY, SMNVEV (reference sequence). The V and J ends lost 0 bases and 3 bases respectively, with 11 bases between them. CDR3 loop: CASSLSKDMDYGYTF. CDR3 in DNA: TGTGCCAGCAGTTTATCGAAGGACATGGACTATGGCTACACCTTC.

This clone was detected once. The gene calls are TRBV6-6 and TRBJ1-1; a weak D match, TRBD1 (6 bases). The CDR3 extends over 14 amino acids. The germline V and J ends were trimmed by 2 bases and 1 base, with 8 bases remaining between them. Germline CDR1 is MNHNY and CDR2 is SVGAGI (reference sequence). Written as DNA, the CDR3 is TGTGCCAGCAGTTACCTACAGGGGAACACTGAAGCTTTCTTT. Encoded protein: CASSYLQGNTEAFF.

The gene calls are TRBV27 and TRBJ2-3; 14 bases fit TRBD2. CDR1 and CDR2 (germline): MNHEY, SMNVEV (reference sequence). V trimming: 8 bases; J trimming: 3 bases; junction bases outside the gene matches: 10. This CDR3 region has 17 residues. The CDR3 reads CASAPKGLAGVTDTQYF. The CDR3 nucleotides read TGTGCCAGCGCGCCCAAGGGACTAGCGGGAGTAACAGATACGCAGTATTTT.

The chain recombines TRBV27 with TRBJ2-7; TRBD1 matches at 7 bases. CDR3 length: 14 amino acids. Germline trimming cut 4 bases from V and 3 bases from J; bases unmatched to any gene: 6. Germline loops: CDR1 MNHEY, CDR2 SMNVEV (reference sequence). CDR3 sequence: CASSSTDRIYEQYF. The CDR3, as DNA: TGTGCCAGCAGTTCGACGGACAGGATCTACGAGCAGTACTTC.

About this clone: At one of its ends the junction is not consistent with the germline gene, which may arise from a read error. The sample has other DNA sequences that encode this CDR3 too. V is TRBV7-2 and J is TRBJ1-3; weak D call: TRBD1 (5 bases). The CDR3 loop spans 14 amino acids. CDR1 and CDR2 from the germline V gene are SGHTA and FQGNSA. CDR3 protein: CASSLAGRGNTIYF. CDR3 in DNA: TGTGCCAGCAGCTTGGCAGGGAGGGGAAACACCATATACTTT.

The chain combines TRBV5-1 with TRBJ2-1; 11 bases are shared with TRBD2. The CDR3 runs 16 residues. Trimming cost V 4 bases and J 4 bases; bases outside gene matches: 7. The V gene's germline CDR1 is SGHRS and CDR2 YFSETQ. Here the CDR3 reads CASSLELAGAYNEQFF. The CDR3 region has the DNA TGCGCCAGCAGCCTAGAACTAGCGGGGGCATACAATGAGCAGTTCTTC.

The chain links TRBV15 to TRBJ2-7, with 8 bases matching TRBD2. The J segment lost 8 bases and the V segment lost 5 bases, leaving 14 bases of the junction unmatched. The CDR3 sequence is 15 residues long. The germline V gene encodes CDR1 LNHNV and CDR2 YYDKDF (reference sequence). CDR3 sequence reads: CATSWGSTSGTKQYF. The CDR3 bases are TGTGCCACCAGCTGGGGGAGTACTAGCGGTACCAAGCAGTACTTC.

The V gene is TRBV19, the J gene TRBJ2-7, with 13 positions matching TRBD2. The CDR3 is 16 residues long. The V gene's germline CDR1 is LNHDA and CDR2 SQIVND (reference sequence). V trimming: 5 bases; J trimming: 2 bases; junction bases outside the gene matches: 6. The CDR3 coding sequence is TGTGCCAGTAGTGGCGGGACTAGCGGGGTGCCCTACGAGCAGTACTTC. Translation gives CASSGGTSGVPYEQYF.

The rearrangement uses TRBV5-4 and TRBJ2-3; tentatively, D is TRBD2 (6 bases). CDR3 length: 19 residues. V was pared by 3 bases and J by 0 bases, with 23 bases between. The germline gives CDR1 SGHNT, CDR2 YYREEE (reference sequence). The CDR3 bases are TGTGCCAGCAGCTCCGGAGGGGTGCCTTCTTCTACCAGCACAGATACGCAGTATTTT. Its protein product is CASSSGGVPSSTSTDTQYF.

This sequence joins TRBV19 and TRBJ1-5; D gene ambiguous. In germline, CDR1 is LNHDA, CDR2 SQIVND (reference sequence). V was pared by 7 bases and J by 3 bases, with 7 bases between. The CDR3 consists of 12 residues. The CDR3 region is CASTRNNQPQHF. DNA of the CDR3: TGTGCCAGTACCCGAAACAATCAGCCCCAGCATTTT.

The V gene is TRBV10-3, the J gene TRBJ2-2; D unresolved. The CDR3 spans 14 residues. Trimming left V 7 bases short and J 5 bases short, with 14 bases between. CDR1 and CDR2 (germline): ENHRY, SYGVKD. CDR3 loop: CAITERPETGELFF. Written as DNA, the CDR3 is TGTGCCATCACGGAACGGCCAGAGACCGGGGAGCTGTTTTTT.

The J gene is TRBJ2-3, the V gene TRBV5-1; TRBD2 aligns across 7 bases. Unmatched junction bases numbered 6, after V lost 1 base and J lost 1 base. The CDR3 is 16 residues long. Germline lookup yields CDR1 SGHRS and CDR2 YFSETQ. This CDR3 is CASSLYSSGGTDTQYF. The CDR3 DNA reads TGCGCCAGCAGCTTGTATTCTAGCGGAGGCACAGATACGCAGTATTTT. The full variable domain, rest sourced from reference TRBV5-1 and TRBJ2-3, is KAGVTQTPRYLIKTRGQQVTLSCSPISGHRSVSWYQQTPGQGLQFLFEYFSETQRNKGNFPGRFSGRQFSNSRSEMNVSTLELGDSALYLCASSLYSSGGTDTQYFGPGTRLTVL.

The CDR3 nucleotides read TGTGCCAGCAGCCGATTAGGACAGCTGAACACTGAAGCTTTCTTT. This sequence encodes CASSRLGQLNTEAFF. The rearrangement links TRBV11-2 to TRBJ1-1; D perhaps matches TRBD1 (6 bases). This CDR3 region has 15 residues. V was cut by 5 bases and J by 0 bases, with 13 bases left in between. CDR1 SGHAT and CDR2 FQNNGV come from the germline V gene.

The DNA for the CDR3 is TGTGCCAGCAGTTACTCGGGTGAGGCCTACGAGCAGTACTTC. Translated: CASSYSGEAYEQYF. This rearrangement joins TRBV6-5 to TRBJ2-5; D unresolved. Judging by the DNA end, TRBJ2-7 fits better; the J call may be wrong. The CDR3 consists of 14 residues. Germline CDR1 MNHEY, CDR2 SVGAGI.

J is TRBJ2-7 and V is TRBV4-1; D tentatively reads TRBD1 or TRBD2 (6 bases each). Trimming took off 4 bases at V and 0 bases at J, with 16 bases between the two ends. The CDR3 covers 16 residues. Germline assignment: CDR1 MGHRA and CDR2 YSYEKL. The CDR3 spells CASSLKGGAGSYEQYF. The CDR3 DNA sequence: TGCGCCAGCAGCCTAAAGGGGGGAGCCGGCTCCTACGAGCAGTACTTC.

CDR3 sequence: CASSSPGQHQETQYF. The CDR3 bases are TGTGCCAGCAGTTCTCCGGGGCAGCACCAAGAGACCCAGTACTTC. The chain joins TRBV28 to TRBJ2-5; D is possibly TRBD1 or TRBD2 (5 bases each). This CDR3 has 15 residues. The germline V gene has CDR1 MDHEN and CDR2 SYDVKM. Trimming cost V 4 bases and J 0 bases, with 12 bases left between them.